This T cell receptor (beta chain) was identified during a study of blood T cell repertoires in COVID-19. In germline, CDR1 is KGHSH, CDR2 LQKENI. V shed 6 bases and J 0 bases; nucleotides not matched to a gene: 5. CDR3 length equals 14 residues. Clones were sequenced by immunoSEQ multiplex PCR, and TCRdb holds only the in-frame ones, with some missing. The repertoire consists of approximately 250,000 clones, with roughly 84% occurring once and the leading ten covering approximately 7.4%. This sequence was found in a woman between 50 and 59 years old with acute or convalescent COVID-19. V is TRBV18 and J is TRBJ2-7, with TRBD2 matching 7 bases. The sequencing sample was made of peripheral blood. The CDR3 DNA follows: TGTGCCAGCTCGGCCGGGACTACCTCCTACGAGCAGTACTTC. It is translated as CASSAGTTSYEQYF. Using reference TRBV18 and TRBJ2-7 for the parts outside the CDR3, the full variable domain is NAGVMQNPRHLVRRRGQEARLRCSPMKGHSHVYWYRQLPEEGLKFMVYLQKENIIDESGMPKERFSAEFPKEGPSILRIQQVVRGDSAAYFCASSAGTTSYEQYFGPGTRLTVT.